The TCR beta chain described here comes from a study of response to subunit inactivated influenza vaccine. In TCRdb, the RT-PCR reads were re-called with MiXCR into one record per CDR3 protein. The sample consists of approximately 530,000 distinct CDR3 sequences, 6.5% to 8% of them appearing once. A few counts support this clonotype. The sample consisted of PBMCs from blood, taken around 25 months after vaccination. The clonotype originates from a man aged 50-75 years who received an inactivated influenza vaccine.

This CDR3 is CASIGGSRSGEQYF. CDR3 DNA: TGTGCCAGTATCGGAGGAAGCAGGTCGGGCGAGCAGTACTTC. The rearrangement joins TRBV19 to TRBJ2-7; tentative D call: TRBD2 (5 bases). This CDR3 has 14 residues. The germline V and J ends were trimmed by 7 bases and 6 bases, with 19 bases remaining between them. Looked up from germline, CDR1 is LNHDA and CDR2 is SQIVND (reference sequence).